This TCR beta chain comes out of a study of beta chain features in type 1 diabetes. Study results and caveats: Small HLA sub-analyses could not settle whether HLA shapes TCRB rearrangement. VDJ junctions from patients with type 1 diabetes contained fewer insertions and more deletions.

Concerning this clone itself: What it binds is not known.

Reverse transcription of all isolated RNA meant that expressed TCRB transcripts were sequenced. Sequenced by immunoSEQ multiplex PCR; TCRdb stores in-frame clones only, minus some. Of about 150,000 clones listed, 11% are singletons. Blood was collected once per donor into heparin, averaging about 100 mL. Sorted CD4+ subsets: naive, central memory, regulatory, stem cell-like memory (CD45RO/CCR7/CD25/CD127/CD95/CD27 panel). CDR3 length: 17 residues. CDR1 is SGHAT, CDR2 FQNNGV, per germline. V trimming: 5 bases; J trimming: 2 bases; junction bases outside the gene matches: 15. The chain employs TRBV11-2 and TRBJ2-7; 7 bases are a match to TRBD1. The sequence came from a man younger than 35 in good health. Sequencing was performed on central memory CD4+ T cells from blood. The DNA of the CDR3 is TGTGCCAGCAGCGCAAAACCTGGGACAGCCTCCGCCTACGAGCAGTACTTC. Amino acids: CASSAKPGTASAYEQYF.